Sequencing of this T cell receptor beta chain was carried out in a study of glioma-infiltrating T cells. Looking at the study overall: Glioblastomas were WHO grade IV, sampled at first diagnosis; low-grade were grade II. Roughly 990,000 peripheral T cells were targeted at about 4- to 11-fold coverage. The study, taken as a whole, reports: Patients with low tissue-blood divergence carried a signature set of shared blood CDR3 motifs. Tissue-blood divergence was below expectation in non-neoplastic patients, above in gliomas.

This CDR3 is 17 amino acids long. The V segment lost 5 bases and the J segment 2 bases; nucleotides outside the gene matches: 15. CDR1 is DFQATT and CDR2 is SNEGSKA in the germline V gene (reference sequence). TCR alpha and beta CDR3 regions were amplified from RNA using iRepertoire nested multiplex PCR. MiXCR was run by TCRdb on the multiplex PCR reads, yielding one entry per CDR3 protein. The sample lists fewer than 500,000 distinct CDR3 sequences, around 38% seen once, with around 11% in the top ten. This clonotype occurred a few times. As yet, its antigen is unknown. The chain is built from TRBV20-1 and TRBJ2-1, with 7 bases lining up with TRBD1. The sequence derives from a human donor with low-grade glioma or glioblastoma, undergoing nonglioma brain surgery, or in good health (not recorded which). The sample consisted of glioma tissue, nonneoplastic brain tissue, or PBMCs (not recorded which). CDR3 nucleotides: TGCAGTGCTCACGACCGGGACAGCCCCTGGCCCTACAATGAGCAGTTCTTC. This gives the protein CSAHDRDSPWPYNEQFF.